This entry is about one TCR beta chain. RNA was extracted with the RNeasy kit, and a quantity of 0.5 to 1 ug was reverse transcribed using random hexamers. An immunoSEQ multiplex PCR amplified TCR beta CDR3 over 54 Vbeta and 13 Jbeta. Via MiXCR, TCRdb re-called the immunoSEQ multiplex PCR reads, giving one row per CDR3 protein. The table includes around 150,000 distinct CDR3 sequences, roughly 94% detected once. This specimen belongs to a study of CD8 T cells in Susac syndrome. V gave up 5 bases and J gave up 1 base, with 8 bases separating them. The CDR3 spans 13 residues. Negative isolation was applied to CD8+ and CD4+ T cells, and FACS enrichment was applied to TEMRA cells.

The receptor was derived from a human donor with multiple sclerosis. The chain is built from TRBV12-3 or TRBV12-4 and TRBJ1-1; D unclear. Specimen: CD4+ T cells from PBMCs. The CDR3 reads CASSPLRNTEAFF. Here the CDR3 DNA reads TGTGCCAGCAGTCCCTTGCGGAACACTGAAGCTTTCTTT.